These 32 T cell receptor beta chains were sequenced from one sample in a study of T cell repertoires in cytomegalovirus infection. TCRdb re-analysed the reads in MiXCR, keeping a single row per CDR3 protein. Counted here are about 97,000 distinct CDR3 sequences, more than 15% occurring once; the ten biggest clones make up more than 7%. The sample taken for sequencing was PBMCs. These TCRs come from a human donor in good health (CMV status not recorded). Some clones in this sample may be carry-over from other donors' samples.

On this clonotype itself: In this CDR3 the conserved last residue, phenylalanine or tryptophan, is missing, so a read error is likely. This chain links TRBV4-1 with TRBJ2-7; TRBD1 matches 7 bases. J lost 3 bases, V lost 4 bases, and 9 bases had no gene match. Germline V gives CDR1 MGHRA, CDR2 YSYEKL. The CDR3 length is 15 residues. In nucleotides, the CDR3 is TGCGCCAGCAGCCCCCGGACAGGTGCCCGCTACGAGCAGTACTCC. It is translated as CASSPRTGARYEQYS.

This clonotype was detected only a few times. The chain employs TRBV7-2 and TRBJ1-1; D remains unclear. With 4 bases removed from V and 11 bases from J, the gap between germline ends came to 17 bases. Per the germline V gene, CDR1 is SGHTA and CDR2 is FQGNSA. The CDR3 totals 13 residues. Here the CDR3 DNA reads TGTGCCAGCAGCTCCAGCGGGAATCCTCGTGCTTTCTTT. Its translation is CASSSSGNPRAFF.

This clonotype has more than one count but fewer than ten. This rearrangement joins TRBV7-8 to TRBJ2-6; maybe TRBD2 (6 bases). Trimming took 1 base from V and 3 from J, leaving 19 bases between them. The germline V gene encodes CDR1 SGHVS and CDR2 FQNEAQ. The CDR3 totals 19 residues. The CDR3 here is CASSLGGAVGVDGANVLTF. In DNA, the CDR3 is TGTGCCAGCAGCTTAGGCGGGGCGGTAGGGGTTGATGGGGCCAACGTCCTGACTTTC.

This chain connects TRBV5-1 to TRBJ1-1, with 9 bases fitting TRBD1. The CDR3 runs to 14 residues. Germline-derived CDR1 and CDR2 are SGHRS and YFSETQ. V was clipped by 4 bases and J by 4 bases; unmatched bases: 5. CDR3: CASSTTGGVTEAFF. For the CDR3, the DNA is TGCGCCAGCAGCACGACAGGGGGGGTCACTGAAGCTTTCTTT.

Concerning this clonotype: At one boundary the junction diverges from the germline segment, which might be a read error. The rearrangement uses TRBV12-3 or TRBV12-4 and TRBJ2-7, with no clear D. CDR3 length: 13 amino acids. CDR3 DNA sequence: TGTACCAGCAGTTTAGTACTGAGATACGAGCAGTACTTC. It codes for CTSSLVLRYEQYF.

This clonotype came up many times. This chain uses TRBV12-3 or TRBV12-4 with TRBJ2-3, with 8 bases lining up with TRBD2. The CDR3 is 14 residues long. V trimming: 10 bases; J trimming: 1 base; junction bases outside the gene matches: 7. The CDR3: CATRSSGGTDTQYF. CDR3 DNA sequence: TGTGCCACCCGGAGTAGCGGGGGCACAGATACGCAGTATTTT.

This clonotype was seen ten or more times. The chain uses TRBV7-8 and TRBJ1-2; the match to TRBD1 covers 7 bases. V was pared by 6 bases and J by 4 bases, with 14 bases of the junction left unmatched. The CDR3 contains 16 residues. Germline CDR1 is SGHVS and CDR2 is FQNEAQ. The CDR3 loop is CASSFSRNRGTYGYTF. DNA for the CDR3: TGTGCCAGCAGTTTTTCACGCAACAGGGGAACCTATGGCTACACCTTC.

This clonotype has a count of ten or more. The chain is built from TRBV7-9 and TRBJ2-3; D gene unclear. V lost 0 bases and J 5 bases, leaving 12 bases between the germline ends. Germline-derived CDR1 and CDR2 are SEHNR and FQNEAQ (reference sequence). The length of the CDR3 is 15 residues. CDR3 residues: CASSLAYQKGDTQYF. CDR3 coding DNA: TGTGCCAGCAGCTTAGCGTACCAAAAAGGAGATACGCAGTATTTT.

This clonotype has ten or more counts. This chain uses TRBV7-2 with TRBJ2-5; the D gene is possibly TRBD2 (7 bases). CDR1 and CDR2 from the germline V gene are SGHTA and FQGNSA. V dropped 2 bases and J dropped 5 bases, with 18 bases sitting between them. The CDR3 spans 16 residues. The CDR3 region has the DNA TGTGCCAGCAGCTTAAAGGGGGGCGGGGGCTGGGAGACCCAGTACTTC. Protein: CASSLKGGGGWETQYF.

This clonotype was seen more than once but under ten times. The chain combines TRBV3-1 with TRBJ1-5; D is ambiguous. Germline V gene sequence: CDR1 LGHDT, CDR2 YNNKEL (reference sequence). The CDR3 runs to 16 residues. The ends were cut back, 6 bases at V and 4 bases at J, with 19 bases in the middle. Here the CDR3 DNA reads TGTGCCAGCAGTCCAGGTGGCCAGGAAAGGAATCAGCCCCAGCATTTT. It codes for CASSPGGQERNQPQHF.

The table lists this clonotype with a few counts. The rearrangement uses TRBV20-1 and TRBJ2-1; D remains ambiguous. With 0 bases removed from V and 2 bases from J, the gap between germline ends came to 11 bases. Germline values: CDR1 DFQATT, CDR2 SNEGSKA (reference sequence). The CDR3 has 15 amino acids. The CDR3 sequence is CSARDPSAPYNEQFF. CDR3 in DNA: TGCAGTGCTAGAGACCCCTCGGCCCCCTACAATGAGCAGTTCTTC.

The gene calls are TRBV2 and TRBJ2-7; D gene ambiguous. Trimming removed 4 bases at V and 2 bases at J, with 15 bases between. The CDR3 contains 15 residues. Germline V lookup: CDR1 SNHLY, CDR2 FYNNEI. The CDR3 nucleotides are TGTGCCAGCAGTGTGGGTCTTCCCATAACCTACGAGCAGTACTTC. It codes for CASSVGLPITYEQYF.

This clonotype was picked up a small number of times. The CDR3 DNA reads TGTGCCAGCAGGCAAGATACAGGGGTCGGCTATGGCTACACCTTC. Amino acids: CASRQDTGVGYGYTF. The chain uses TRBV7-2 and TRBJ1-2, with 7 bases lining up with TRBD1. The CDR3 sequence is 15 residues long. J gave up 4 bases and V 6 bases, and 11 bases lay outside the gene matches. Germline CDR1 and CDR2: SGHTA and FQGNSA.

In its sample, this clonotype was seen many times. This chain joins TRBV7-2 and TRBJ1-2; a weak D match, TRBD1 (5 bases). Looked up from germline, CDR1 is SGHTA and CDR2 is FQGNSA. The V and J ends lost 2 bases and 0 bases respectively, with 10 bases between them. The CDR3 spans 15 residues. CDR3 region: CASSLTRTPNYGYTF. CDR3 nucleotide sequence: TGTGCCAGCAGCTTAACTCGGACACCTAACTATGGCTACACCTTC.

The sample holds a few counts of this clonotype. The chain couples TRBV7-3 to TRBJ2-7; D not certain. CDR3 length equals 16 residues. V was pared by 2 bases and J by 2 bases, with 16 bases between. Germline V lookup: CDR1 SGHTA, CDR2 FQGTGA. DNA of the CDR3: TGTGCCAGCAGCTTACACTCCGGCCAAGGTCCCTACGAGCAGTACTTC. Its protein product is CASSLHSGQGPYEQYF.

This clonotype has at least ten counts. The chain links TRBV27 to TRBJ2-1; 11 bases are shared with TRBD2. Germline V gives CDR1 MNHEY, CDR2 SMNVEV (reference sequence). Trimming cost V 5 bases and J 8 bases; bases outside gene matches: 8. The CDR3 runs to 15 residues. The CDR3 coding sequence is TGTGCCAGCAGTCCCTTAGCGGGGGGGCGATATGAGCAGTTCTTC. Protein: CASSPLAGGRYEQFF.

This clonotype was observed at least ten times. The chain recombines TRBV7-8 with TRBJ1-5; D ambiguous. In germline, CDR1 is SGHVS, CDR2 FQNEAQ. V was trimmed by 1 base and J by 2 bases, leaving 12 bases between them. The CDR3 is 16 amino acids. CDR3 in DNA: TGTGCCAGCAGCTTAGATAGGGCGTGGGGCAATCAGCCCCAGCATTTT. Its protein product is CASSLDRAWGNQPQHF.

This clonotype was detected ten times or more. J is TRBJ2-3 and V is TRBV12-3 or TRBV12-4, with 7 bases matching TRBD2. Trimming took 5 bases from V and 0 from J; bases not matched to a gene: 5. The CDR3 runs to 15 residues. Written as DNA, the CDR3 is TGTGCCAGCAGTGAAGCGGGGCTTAGCACAGATACGCAGTATTTT. It is translated as CASSEAGLSTDTQYF.

This clonotype appeared many times. V usage is TRBV28 and J usage is TRBJ2-1, with 8 nucleotides matching TRBD1. Losses at the gene ends were 2 bases for V and 7 bases for J; bases not matched to a gene: 4. This CDR3 region has 14 residues. The germline gives CDR1 MDHEN, CDR2 SYDVKM. The CDR3 DNA sequence: TGTGCCAGCAGTTTACAGGGGGCACGGAATGAGCAGTTCTTC. As protein: CASSLQGARNEQFF.

Of note for this clonotype: One base away lies a much larger clone, so this may be a sequencing read error. This chain connects TRBV27 to TRBJ1-2; 8 positions match TRBD1. Per germline, CDR1 MNHEY and CDR2 SMNVEV (reference sequence). This CDR3 is 15 amino acids long. J gave up 10 bases and V 8 bases, and 18 bases lay outside the gene matches. The DNA for the CDR3 is TGTGCCAGCGGCTACCGGGACAGGAGCATTCTATCCTACACCTTC. As protein: CASGYRDRSILSYTF.

This clonotype occurred many times. The V and J genes are TRBV7-2 and TRBJ2-5, with 11 bases identical to TRBD2. V was pared by 2 bases and J by 5 bases, with 4 bases of the junction left unmatched. This CDR3 region has 15 residues. Germline-derived CDR1 and CDR2 are SGHTA and FQGNSA. In nucleotides, the CDR3 is TGTGCCAGCAGCTTACTAGCGGGAGGTGAGGAGACCCAGTACTTC. This gives the protein CASSLLAGGEETQYF.

The chain uses TRBV20-1 and TRBJ1-3; D is unclear. V lost 5 bases to trimming and J lost 0 bases, with 17 bases between them. Germline V lookup: CDR1 DFQATT, CDR2 SNEGSKA (reference sequence). The CDR3 is made up of 16 amino acids. The CDR3 is CSALHPGKNSGNTIYF. In DNA form, the CDR3 reads TGCAGTGCTTTACATCCGGGAAAAAACTCTGGAAACACCATATATTTT.

This clonotype was counted many times. The chain carries TRBV7-2 and TRBJ2-3; maybe TRBD2 (6 bases). From germline, CDR1 is SGHTA and CDR2 FQGNSA. The CDR3 covers 14 residues. The V end lost 5 bases, the J end lost 1 base, and 10 bases lay between the germline ends. This CDR3 reads CASSTGGGTDTQYF. The CDR3 DNA reads as TGTGCCAGCAGCACCGGGGGAGGCACAGATACGCAGTATTTT. Based on the CDR3 plus reference TRBV7-2 and TRBJ2-3, the full variable domain is GAGVSQSPSNKVTEKGKDVELRCDPISGHTALYWYRQSLGQGLEFLIYFQGNSAPDKSGLPSDRFSAERTGGSVSTLTIQRTQQEDSAVYLCASSTGGGTDTQYFGPGTRLTVL.

The rearrangement joins TRBV4-1 to TRBJ1-1; TRBD1 matches 9 bases. This CDR3 has 14 amino acids. From germline, CDR1 is MGHRA and CDR2 YSYEKL. Trimming at V came to 9 bases and at J to 3 bases, leaving 8 bases not matched to a gene. In DNA form, the CDR3 reads TGCGCCAGTGGGGACAGGGCCAGGTACACTGAAGCTTTCTTT. Protein product: CASGDRARYTEAFF.

This clonotype was found a few times. The junction differs from germline at one of its ends, possibly a read error. This CDR3 is CASSIERGGGDF. For the CDR3, the DNA is TGTGCCAGCAGCATCGAGCGGGGGGGCGGGGACTTC. The chain links TRBV7-2 to TRBJ2-5; TRBD2 matches at 10 bases. CDR1 and CDR2 from the germline V gene are SGHTA and FQGNSA. The CDR3 runs 12 residues.

This clonotype was seen many times. The chain recombines TRBV4-1 with TRBJ1-1; a possible D gene is TRBD1 (6 bases). The CDR3 totals 17 residues. Germline CDR1 MGHRA, CDR2 YSYEKL. The V end lost 1 base, the J end lost 4 bases, and 19 bases lay between the germline ends. CDR3 nucleotide sequence: TGCGCCAGCAGCCAAGCTCCAGGGGCCCTGCGGGGCACTGAAGCTTTCTTT. It yields the protein CASSQAPGALRGTEAFF.

This clonotype was seen only a few times. The V and J genes are TRBV28 and TRBJ2-7; D gene unclear. The germline V gene encodes CDR1 MDHEN and CDR2 SYDVKM. The CDR3 extends over 11 amino acids. V was pared by 7 bases and J by 2 bases, with 6 bases between. DNA of the CDR3: TGTGCCAGCATCGGCCCCTACGAGCAGTACTTC. This translates into CASIGPYEQYF.

This clonotype was found many times. The rearrangement links TRBV7-3 to TRBJ2-1; 11 bases agree with TRBD2. J lost 12 bases, V lost 4 bases, and 8 bases had no gene match. Germline-derived CDR1 and CDR2 are SGHTA and FQGTGA. The CDR3 spans 14 residues. The chain's CDR3 is CASSSSGGTGWQFF. CDR3 nucleotide sequence: TGTGCCAGCAGCTCTAGCGGGGGGACGGGGTGGCAGTTCTTC. Filled out from reference TRBV7-3 and TRBJ2-1, the complete variable domain reads GAGVSQTPSNKVTEKGKYVELRCDPISGHTALYWYRQSLGQGPEFLIYFQGTGAADDSGLPNDRFFAVRPEGSVSTLKIQRTERGDSAVYLCASSSSGGTGWQFFGPGTRLTVL.

V and J are TRBV6-5 and TRBJ1-3; unclear D gene. The CDR3 is 13 amino acids. Deletions cut 6 bases from V and 2 bases from J, with 8 bases between. Germline loops: CDR1 MNHEY, CDR2 SVGAGI. This CDR3 reads CASRGSTGNTIYF. In DNA form, the CDR3 reads TGTGCCAGCAGAGGGTCGACTGGAAACACCATATATTTT.

This clonotype has ten or more counts. The rearrangement uses TRBV10-3 and TRBJ1-2, with TRBD1 matching 9 bases. The ends lost 7 bases at V and 9 bases at J; junction bases unmatched: 15. The CDR3 sequence is 15 residues long. The germline V gene encodes CDR1 ENHRY and CDR2 SYGVKD. DNA for the CDR3: TGTGCCATCAAAAATGCTAAAGGGACAGGGTCGAGCTACACCTTC. Amino acid sequence: CAIKNAKGTGSSYTF.

CDR3 nucleotides: TGCAGTGCGGTTCAGACAGGGGGCGGCAATCAGCCCCAGCATTTT. Its protein is CSAVQTGGGNQPQHF. This chain connects TRBV20-1 to TRBJ1-5; the match to TRBD1 covers 10 bases. V shed 6 bases, J shed 2 bases, and the junction held 7 bases outside the gene matches. Looked up from germline, CDR1 is DFQATT and CDR2 is SNEGSKA (reference sequence). The CDR3 runs to 15 residues.

In its sample, this clonotype was seen many times. V and J are TRBV7-2 and TRBJ2-7; TRBD2 agrees at 9 bases. Germline CDR1 is SGHTA and CDR2 is FQGNSA. With V trimmed by 5 bases and J by 3 bases, 5 bases remained unmatched. The CDR3 runs to 14 residues. The CDR3 coding sequence is TGTGCCAGCAGCCAGACTAGCGGACGCTACGAGCAGTACTTC. It translates to CASSQTSGRYEQYF.